The 21 T cell receptor beta chains listed next were all sequenced from one sample in a study of CD8 T cells in Susac syndrome. RNA amounts of roughly 0.45 to 1 ug underwent reverse transcription with random hexamers. A single record per CDR3 protein comes from TCRdb applying MiXCR to the immunoSEQ multiplex PCR reads. The sample records 70,000 to 95,000 distinct CDR3 sequences, approximately 95% being singletons. Sample: CD8+ T cells from PBMCs. The receptors derive from a human donor with Susac syndrome.

The chain couples TRBV29-1 to TRBJ2-3; D may be TRBD2 (6 bases). V lost 5 bases and J lost 13, with 19 bases in between. This CDR3 is built from 12 residues. Germline V gene data show CDR1 as SQVTM and CDR2 as ANQGSEA. CDR3 sequence: CSVRAGTSWEYF. In DNA, the CDR3 is TGCAGCGTTCGGGCGGGAACTAGTTGGGAGTATTTT.

A note on this clonotype: Relative to the germline gene, one junction end is altered; a read error may explain this. V usage is TRBV6-6 and J usage is TRBJ2-3; TRBD1 agrees at 9 bases. There are 15 residues in the CDR3. Per germline, CDR1 MNHNY and CDR2 SVGAGI (reference sequence). The CDR3 loop is CASSEGQGSTDTQCF. The CDR3 bases are TGTGCCAGCAGTGAGGGACAGGGTAGCACAGATACGCAGTGTTTT.

This chain joins TRBV11-2 and TRBJ2-3; D unclear. V shed 1 base and J shed 6 bases, with 8 bases lying between them. The CDR3 consists of 13 residues. CDR1 and CDR2 (germline): SGHAT, FQNNGV. CDR3 in amino acids: CASSLGRMDTQYF. The CDR3 nucleotides are TGTGCCAGCAGCTTAGGGCGGATGGATACGCAGTATTTT.

The chain uses TRBV30 and TRBJ2-7; TRBD1 matches 9 bases. Germline-derived CDR1 and CDR2 are GTSNPN and SVGIG (reference sequence). V lost 4 bases and J lost 3; bases outside the gene matches: 7. The CDR3 runs 14 residues. CDR3 nucleotide sequence: TGTGCCTGGAATGTCGGACAGGGGATCTACGAGCAGTACTTC. Translated: CAWNVGQGIYEQYF.

This clonotype occurred once. The rearrangement links TRBV14 to TRBJ2-1; tentative D call: TRBD2 (5 bases). The germline CDR1 and CDR2 sequences are SGHDN and FVKESK. The V end was cut by 1 base, the J end by 2 bases, with 9 bases between. The CDR3 is 15 residues long. CDR3 protein: CASSQGAETYNEQFF. In DNA form, the CDR3 reads TGTGCCAGCAGCCAAGGAGCGGAAACCTACAATGAGCAGTTCTTC.

The chain joins TRBV6-5 to TRBJ1-2; possible D gene TRBD1, 5 bases. CDR1 is MNHEY and CDR2 is SVGAGI in the germline V gene. This CDR3 is 12 amino acids long. Trimming removed 5 bases at V and 7 bases at J, with 11 bases between. The CDR3 protein is CASSGWGVGYTF. The DNA of the CDR3 is TGTGCCAGCAGTGGGTGGGGGGTTGGCTACACCTTC.

The rearrangement joins TRBV19 to TRBJ2-2; no reliable D call. This CDR3 has 14 residues. The germline V and J ends were trimmed by 6 bases and 5 bases, with 13 bases remaining between them. Germline CDR1 and CDR2: LNHDA and SQIVND (reference sequence). The CDR3: CASSELSPTGELFF. In nucleotides, the CDR3 is TGTGCCAGTAGCGAGTTGAGCCCAACCGGGGAGCTGTTTTTT.

The chain recombines TRBV7-9 with TRBJ2-6; D unclear. This CDR3 has 17 residues. Trimming stripped 10 bases from V and 2 bases from J, with 21 bases between. Germline CDR1 is SEHNR and CDR2 is FQNEAQ (reference sequence). The CDR3 DNA reads as TGTGCCATGGGCCCCACGGCCACGCGGACTGGGGCCAACGTCCTGACTTTC. The encoded protein is CAMGPTATRTGANVLTF.

This chain uses TRBV30 with TRBJ2-7; D not resolved. CDR1 is GTSNPN, CDR2 SVGIG, per germline (reference sequence). The length of the CDR3 is 11 residues. V dropped 4 bases and J dropped 4 bases, with 8 bases sitting between them. For the CDR3, the DNA is TGTGCCTGGAACGGTGCGTACGAGCAGTACTTC. Protein product: CAWNGAYEQYF.

This CDR3 is CASNPSLRNDGELFF. CDR3 nucleotides: TGTGCCAGCAATCCTTCTCTCAGGAACGACGGGGAGCTGTTTTTT. The chain recombines TRBV12-3 or TRBV12-4 with TRBJ2-2, with D unresolved. This CDR3 is built from 15 residues. V was cut by 7 bases and J by 7 bases, with 19 bases left in between.

The V and J genes are TRBV12-3 or TRBV12-4 and TRBJ2-1; D may be TRBD2 (5 bases). The CDR3 contains 16 residues. V was pared by 5 bases and J by 0 bases, with 14 bases between. The CDR3 DNA follows: TGTGCCAGCAGTGTCGGCGGGTTAGGCTCCTACAATGAGCAGTTCTTC. Translated, it gives CASSVGGLGSYNEQFF.

The chain employs TRBV19 and TRBJ2-1; a possible D gene is TRBD2 (5 bases). CDR1 is LNHDA and CDR2 is SQIVND in the germline V gene (reference sequence). V dropped 3 bases and J dropped 9 bases, with 9 bases sitting between them. The CDR3 extends over 12 amino acids. The CDR3 coding sequence is TGTGCCAGTAGTATCGGGGAACGTGAGCAGTTCTTC. It encodes CASSIGEREQFF.

This sequence joins TRBV13 and TRBJ2-5, with D possibly matching TRBD1 (5 bases). CDR1 is PRHDT, CDR2 FYEKMQ, per germline (reference sequence). Trimming took 3 bases from V and 2 from J, leaving 7 bases between them. This CDR3 region has 13 residues. CDR3: CASSFDRQETQYF. The CDR3 DNA reads TGTGCCAGCAGCTTCGACAGACAAGAGACCCAGTACTTC.

Concerning this clonotype itself: An end of the junction differs from the germline gene, which may be a read error. The J gene is TRBJ2-7, the V gene TRBV18; D gene unclear. CDR1 is KGHSH and CDR2 is LQKENI in the germline V gene. The CDR3 is made up of 13 amino acids. The chain's CDR3 is CAGSPSSAYEQYF. The CDR3 region has the DNA TGTGCCGGCTCCCCGTCGTCAGCCTACGAGCAGTACTTC.

The genes are TRBV15 and TRBJ1-1; TRBD1 might be the D (5 bases). The CDR3 spans 16 residues. Trimming left V 0 bases short and J 0 bases short, with 11 bases between. In germline, CDR1 is LNHNV, CDR2 YYDKDF (reference sequence). CDR3 coding DNA: TGTGCCACCAGCAGAGACTCCCCAGGGCTGAACACTGAAGCTTTCTTT. This translates into CATSRDSPGLNTEAFF.

The chain has TRBV9 and TRBJ1-5; 10 nucleotides agree with TRBD1. The CDR3 covers 15 residues. The germline V gene has CDR1 SGDLS and CDR2 YYNGEE. V lost 0 bases and J lost 6; bases outside the gene matches: 3. CDR3 coding DNA: TGTGCCAGCAGCGTAGAGGGGGACAGGGGTCAGCCCCAGCATTTT. Amino acid sequence: CASSVEGDRGQPQHF. Drawing the rest from reference TRBV9 and TRBJ1-5, the complete variable domain is DSGVTQTPKHLITATGQRVTLRCSPRSGDLSVYWYQQSLDQGLQFLIQYYNGEERAKGNILERFSAQQFPDLHSELNLSSLELGDSALYFCASSVEGDRGQPQHFGDGTRLSIL.

The genes are TRBV18 and TRBJ2-5; possibly TRBD1 for D (6 bases). V was pared by 2 bases and J by 3 bases, with 10 bases between. Germline CDR1 reads KGHSH; CDR2 reads LQKENI. The CDR3 length is 14 residues. CDR3 region: CASSPYPGEETQYF. The CDR3 DNA is TGTGCCAGCTCACCATATCCAGGGGAAGAGACCCAGTACTTC.

The chain carries TRBV7-3 and TRBJ2-7; 9 bases fit TRBD2. The trim removed 2 bases at V and 5 bases at J, leaving 10 bases unmatched. The germline CDR1 and CDR2 sequences are SGHTA and FQGTGA. This CDR3 has 16 residues. The CDR3 coding sequence is TGTGCCAGCAGCTTACAGGGACTAGCTGGGAGCGACGAGCAGTACTTC. Its translation: CASSLQGLAGSDEQYF.

Only one count was recorded for this clonotype. The chain is built from TRBV6-1 and TRBJ2-2; D is ambiguous. V was trimmed by 1 base and J by 2 bases, leaving 14 bases between them. This CDR3 region has 17 residues. Germline V gene data show CDR1 as MNHNS and CDR2 as SASEGT. CDR3 nucleotides: TGTGCCAGCAGTGAAGGACCGCCACTTATAAACACCGGGGAGCTGTTTTTT. Protein: CASSEGPPLINTGELFF.

This clonotype appeared a single time. This sequence joins TRBV7-9 and TRBJ2-1, with TRBD2 matching over 8 bases. The V segment lost 4 bases and the J segment 2 bases; nucleotides outside the gene matches: 10. The CDR3 is made up of 17 amino acids. Germline assignment: CDR1 SEHNR and CDR2 FQNEAQ (reference sequence). The DNA of the CDR3 is TGTGCCAGCAGCTCCCACACCGGGAGGGCCCCCTACAATGAGCAGTTCTTC. Translation gives CASSSHTGRAPYNEQFF.

The gene calls are TRBV12-3 or TRBV12-4 and TRBJ2-1; 9 bases line up with TRBD2. With V trimmed by 7 bases and J by 2 bases, 6 bases remained unmatched. This CDR3 region has 15 residues. The CDR3 sequence: CASTPLAGAYNEQFF. The CDR3, as DNA: TGTGCCAGCACCCCTTTAGCGGGAGCCTACAATGAGCAGTTCTTC.